Sequencing of this T cell receptor beta chain was carried out in a study of T-cell reconstitution after alpha-beta-depleted transplantation in children. Library preparation (for TCRbeta) was performed with unique molecular identifiers. TCRdb analysed the PCR reads with MiXCR anew, one entry per CDR3 protein. The sample contains 610,000 or so distinct CDR3 sequences, 27% of which appear only once. Overall study findings and caveats: Recipient T cells and thymic progenitors that survived were the source of the high TCRbeta diversity seen at day 60 in some patients. T-cell numbers and diversity, one year after transplant, stemmed largely from T cells that were newly produced.

In its sample, this clonotype was seen a few times. The antigen remains undetermined. This sample comprised PBMCs, obtained before TCRalphabeta/CD19-depleted stem cell transplant. The TCR comes from a boy under two years old with Wiskott-Aldrich syndrome, due to receive a stem cell transplant.

The CDR3 nucleotides are TGTGCCAGCAGCTTAGAAGGCTTCCGAAACACCATATATTTT. It yields the protein CASSLEGFRNTIYF. V usage is TRBV7-6 and J usage is TRBJ1-3; D remains ambiguous. The CDR3 extends over 14 amino acids. V lost 1 base and J 5 bases, leaving 9 bases between the germline ends. Germline V gives CDR1 SGHVS, CDR2 FNYEAQ. The entire variable domain, with the rest obtained from reference TRBV7-6 and TRBJ1-3, is as follows: GAGVSQSPRYKVTKRGQDVALRCDPISGHVSLYWYRQALGQGPEFLTYFNYEAQQDKSGLPNDRFSAERPEGSISTLTIQRTEQRDSAMYRCASSLEGFRNTIYFGEGSWLTVV.